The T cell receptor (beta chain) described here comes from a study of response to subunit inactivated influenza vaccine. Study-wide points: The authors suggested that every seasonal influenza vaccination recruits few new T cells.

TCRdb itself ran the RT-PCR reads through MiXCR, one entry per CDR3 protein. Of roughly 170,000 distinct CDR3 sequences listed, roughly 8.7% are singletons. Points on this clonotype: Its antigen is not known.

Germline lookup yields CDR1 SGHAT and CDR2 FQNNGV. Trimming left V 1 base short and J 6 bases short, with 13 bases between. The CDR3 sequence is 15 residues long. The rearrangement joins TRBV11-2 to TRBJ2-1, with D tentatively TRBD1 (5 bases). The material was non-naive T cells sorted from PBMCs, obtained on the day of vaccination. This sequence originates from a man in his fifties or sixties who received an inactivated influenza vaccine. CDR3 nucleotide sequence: TGTGCCAGCAGCTTAGTTTGGAAAGGGGCCAATGAGCAGTTCTTC. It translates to CASSLVWKGANEQFF.